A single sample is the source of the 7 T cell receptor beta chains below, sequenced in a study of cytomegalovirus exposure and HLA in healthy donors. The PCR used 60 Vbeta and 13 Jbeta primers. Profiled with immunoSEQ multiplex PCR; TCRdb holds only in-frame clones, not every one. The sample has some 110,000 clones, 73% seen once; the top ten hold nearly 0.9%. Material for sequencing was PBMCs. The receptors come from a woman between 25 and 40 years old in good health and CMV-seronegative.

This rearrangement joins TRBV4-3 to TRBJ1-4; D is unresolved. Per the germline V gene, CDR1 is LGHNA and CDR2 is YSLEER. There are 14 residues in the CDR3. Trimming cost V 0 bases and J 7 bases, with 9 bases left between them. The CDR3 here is CASSQDRFGEKLFF. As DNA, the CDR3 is TGCGCCAGCAGCCAAGATCGTTTCGGTGAAAAACTGTTTTTT.

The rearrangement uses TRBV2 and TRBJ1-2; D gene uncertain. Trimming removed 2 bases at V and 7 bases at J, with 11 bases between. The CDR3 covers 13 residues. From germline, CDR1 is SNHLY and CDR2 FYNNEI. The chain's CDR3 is CASSETGLGGYTF. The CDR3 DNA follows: TGTGCCAGCAGTGAAACGGGGTTGGGTGGCTACACCTTC.

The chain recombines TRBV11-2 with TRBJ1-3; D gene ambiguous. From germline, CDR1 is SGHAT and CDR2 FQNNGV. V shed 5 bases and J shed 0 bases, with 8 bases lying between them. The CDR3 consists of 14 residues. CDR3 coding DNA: TGTGCCAGCAGCGAATCTATCTCTGGAAACACCATATATTTT. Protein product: CASSESISGNTIYF.

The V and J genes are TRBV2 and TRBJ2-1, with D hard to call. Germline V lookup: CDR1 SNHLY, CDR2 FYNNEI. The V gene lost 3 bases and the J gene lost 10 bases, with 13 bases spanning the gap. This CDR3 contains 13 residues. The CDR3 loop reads CASSDLPLREQFF. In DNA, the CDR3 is TGTGCCAGCAGTGACCTCCCCCTGAGAGAGCAGTTCTTC.

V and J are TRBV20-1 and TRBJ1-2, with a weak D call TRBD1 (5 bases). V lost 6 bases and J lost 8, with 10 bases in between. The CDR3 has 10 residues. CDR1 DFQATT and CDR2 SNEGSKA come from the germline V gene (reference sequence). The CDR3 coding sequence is TGCAGTGCCCCAGGGTACGGCTACACCTTC. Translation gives CSAPGYGYTF.

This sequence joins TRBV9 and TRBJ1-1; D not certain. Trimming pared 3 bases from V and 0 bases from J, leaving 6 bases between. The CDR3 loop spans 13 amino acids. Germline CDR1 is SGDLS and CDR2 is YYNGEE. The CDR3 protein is CASSGDMNTEAFF. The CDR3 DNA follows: TGTGCCAGCAGCGGAGACATGAACACTGAAGCTTTCTTT.

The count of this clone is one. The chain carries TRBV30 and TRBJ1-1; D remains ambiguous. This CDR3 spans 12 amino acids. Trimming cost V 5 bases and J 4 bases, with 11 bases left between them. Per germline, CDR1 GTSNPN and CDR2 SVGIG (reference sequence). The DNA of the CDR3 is TGTGCCTGGGAAACAACGGGCACTGAAGCTTTCTTT. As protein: CAWETTGTEAFF.